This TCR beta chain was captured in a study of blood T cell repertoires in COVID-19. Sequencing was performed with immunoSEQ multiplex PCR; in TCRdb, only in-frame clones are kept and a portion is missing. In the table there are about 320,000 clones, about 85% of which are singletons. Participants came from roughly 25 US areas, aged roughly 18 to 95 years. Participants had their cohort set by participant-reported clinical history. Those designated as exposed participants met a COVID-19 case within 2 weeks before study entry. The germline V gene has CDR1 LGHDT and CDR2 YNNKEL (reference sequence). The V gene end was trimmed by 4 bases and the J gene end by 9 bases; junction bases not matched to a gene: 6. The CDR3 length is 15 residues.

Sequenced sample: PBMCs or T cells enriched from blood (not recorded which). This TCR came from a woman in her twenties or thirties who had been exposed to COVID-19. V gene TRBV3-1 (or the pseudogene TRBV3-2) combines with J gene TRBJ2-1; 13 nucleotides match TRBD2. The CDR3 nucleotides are TGTGCCAGCAGCCCACTAGCGGGAGGGTTGTCTGAGCAGTTCTTC. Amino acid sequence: CASSPLAGGLSEQFF.